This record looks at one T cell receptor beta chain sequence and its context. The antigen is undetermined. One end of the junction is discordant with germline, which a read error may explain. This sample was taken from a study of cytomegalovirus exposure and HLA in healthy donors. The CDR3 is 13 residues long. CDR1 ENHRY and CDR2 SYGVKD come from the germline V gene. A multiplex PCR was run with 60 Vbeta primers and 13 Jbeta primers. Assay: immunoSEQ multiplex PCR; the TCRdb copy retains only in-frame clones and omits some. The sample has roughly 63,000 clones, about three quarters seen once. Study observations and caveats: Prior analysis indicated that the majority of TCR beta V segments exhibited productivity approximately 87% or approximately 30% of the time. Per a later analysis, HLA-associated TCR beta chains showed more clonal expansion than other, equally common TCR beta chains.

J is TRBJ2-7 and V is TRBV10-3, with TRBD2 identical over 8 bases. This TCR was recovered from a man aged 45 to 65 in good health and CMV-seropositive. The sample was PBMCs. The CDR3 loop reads CAISGGSGSNRIF. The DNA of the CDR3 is TGTGCCATCAGTGGGGGGAGCGGGAGCAACCGGATCTTC.